The rows below give T cell receptor beta chains drawn from one sample of a study of metastatic and nonmetastatic thyroid tumors. TCRdb re-clonotyped the PCR reads via MiXCR. The sample has 30,000 to 45,000 clones, about 24% seen once. Sequencing was done on a sample of blood. These receptors were taken from a female donor with papillary thyroid cancer or a benign thyroid nodule (not recorded which). Some clones in this sample may be carry-over from other donors' samples. The CDR3 runs from the conserved cysteine through the conserved F or W. The D gene is left open where the match is weak. Only part of the rows carry a size: once, few, many, or a class if the clone is expanded.

clone_size	j_call	v_call	d_call	cdr3_aa	cdr3_nt
few	TRBJ1-1	TRBV6-5	TRBD1	CASSSTGTNTEAFF	TGTGCCAGCAGTTCGACAGGGACTAACACTGAAGCTTTCTTT
many	TRBJ2-2	TRBV4-2	TRBD2	CASSQTAGPTTGELFF	TGTGCCAGCAGCCAAACAGCGGGACCGACTACCGGGGAGCTGTTTTTT
many	TRBJ2-2	TRBV5-1	-	CASSLFPGVGGFGATGELFF	TGCGCCAGCAGCTTGTTCCCGGGAGTAGGTGGTTTCGGTGCGACCGGGGAGCTGTTTTTT
medium-sized	TRBJ2-7	TRBV28	-	CASGASASSYEQYF	TGTGCCAGCGGGGCTAGCGCCTCATCCTACGAGCAGTACTTC
-	TRBJ2-3	TRBV20-1	TRBD1	CSVNRGHTDAQYF	TGCAGTGTCAACAGGGGGCATACAGATGCACAGTATTTT
many	TRBJ2-5	TRBV28	-	CASSFGAQSSGTQYF	TGTGCCAGCAGTTTCGGGGCACAGTCAAGCGGGACCCAGTACTTC
-	TRBJ2-6	TRBV19	-	CASSPLHSGANVLTF	TGTGCCAGTAGCCCTCTACACTCTGGGGCCAACGTCCTGACTTTC
-	TRBJ2-5	TRBV3-1	TRBD2	CASSPGLVGKETQYF	TGTGCCAGCAGTCCTGGACTAGTCGGAAAGGAGACCCAATACTTC
medium-sized	TRBJ2-1	TRBV12-3/TRBV12-4	TRBD2	CASSPASGSYNEQFF	TGTGCCAGCAGCCCGGCTAGCGGCAGTTACAATGAGCAGTTCTTC
-	TRBJ2-7	TRBV19	-	CAIRDYQSYEQYF	TGTGCCATCCGCGACTACCAATCCTACGAGCAGTACTTC
-	TRBJ2-1	TRBV6-4	-	CASSDTSAGHEQFF	TGTGCCAGCAGTGATACGTCGGCCGGGCATGAGCAGTTCTTC
-	TRBJ2-6	TRBV6-1	-	CATTRGTGRTGANVLTF	TGTGCCACCACTCGGGGGACGGGGAGGACTGGGGCCAACGTCCTGACTTTC
-	TRBJ2-1	TRBV12-3/TRBV12-4	TRBD2	CASSPQERLAEQFF	TGTGCCAGCAGTCCCCAGGAACGACTAGCTGAGCAGTTCTTC
many	TRBJ1-5	TRBV5-1	-	CASRQDRNQPQHF	TGCGCCAGCAGGCAAGACAGAAATCAGCCCCAGCATTTT
many	TRBJ2-3	TRBV6-1	TRBD2	CASSEGSGGQDTQYF	TGTGCCAGCAGTGAAGGGAGCGGGGGCCAGGATACGCAGTATTTT
many	TRBJ2-5	TRBV20-1	-	CSARVPGQRETQYF	TGCAGTGCTAGAGTCCCGGGACAAAGAGAGACCCAGTACTTC
many	TRBJ2-1	TRBV18	-	CASSPGAAAYNEQFF	TGTGCCAGCTCACCGGGGGCAGCAGCCTACAATGAGCAGTTCTTC